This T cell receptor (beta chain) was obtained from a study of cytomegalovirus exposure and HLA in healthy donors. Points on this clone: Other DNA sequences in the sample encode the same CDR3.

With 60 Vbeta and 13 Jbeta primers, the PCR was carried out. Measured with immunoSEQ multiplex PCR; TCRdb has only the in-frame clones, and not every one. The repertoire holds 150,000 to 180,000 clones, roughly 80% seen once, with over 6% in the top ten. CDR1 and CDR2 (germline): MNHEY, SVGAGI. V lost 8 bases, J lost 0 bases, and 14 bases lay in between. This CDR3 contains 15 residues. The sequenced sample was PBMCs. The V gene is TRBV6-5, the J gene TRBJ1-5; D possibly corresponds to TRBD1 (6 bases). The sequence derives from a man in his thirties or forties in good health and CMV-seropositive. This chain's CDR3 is CASSPRGGSNQPQHF. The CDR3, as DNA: TGTGCCAGCTCCCCTCGAGGGGGTAGCAATCAGCCCCAGCATTTT.